The 7 T cell receptor beta chains presented below share a single source sample, sequenced in a study of shared clonotypes between healthy human individuals. The repertoire was sequenced with immunoSEQ multiplex PCR; TCRdb's copy has only in-frame clones and lacks some. The sample holds 2 million to 3 million clones, under 95% seen once. Source material: naive CD4+ T cells from PBMCs. The subset here: CD45RA+ positively selected. Receptors were obtained from a man younger than 35 in good health. Some clones in this sample may be carry-over from other donors' samples.

The rearrangement uses TRBV25-1 and TRBJ2-3, with 8 bases fitting TRBD1. Germline V lookup: CDR1 MGHDK, CDR2 SYGVNS. The CDR3 covers 13 residues. The junction had 2 bases not matched to a gene; V was cut back by 5 bases and J by 4 bases. For the CDR3, the DNA is TGTGCCAGCAGTAAACAGGGGGCAGATACGCAGTATTTT. Translation: CASSKQGADTQYF.

The gene calls are TRBV4-2 and TRBJ2-3; weak D call: TRBD1 (5 bases). Germline CDR1 reads LGHNA; CDR2 reads YNFKEQ. The V end lost 3 bases, the J end lost 4 bases, and 23 bases lay between the germline ends. The CDR3 totals 18 residues. CDR3 residues: CASSHIVGQPLSADTQYF. CDR3 DNA sequence: TGTGCCAGCAGCCACATCGTGGGGCAGCCTCTCTCCGCAGATACGCAGTATTTT.

The V gene is TRBV28, the J gene TRBJ2-1, with 7 bases identical to TRBD1. CDR1 is MDHEN and CDR2 is SYDVKM in the germline V gene. V lost 6 bases, J lost 11 bases, and 10 bases stayed unmatched. The CDR3 totals 13 residues. For the CDR3, the DNA is TGTGCCAGCAGCGGACAGGATAGGATCAAGCAGTTCTTC. Encoded protein: CASSGQDRIKQFF. The entire variable domain, with the rest obtained from reference TRBV28 and TRBJ2-1, is as follows: DVKVTQSSRYLVKRTGEKVFLECVQDMDHENMFWYRQDPGLGLRLIYFSYDVKMKEKGDIPEGYSVSREKKERFSLILESASTNQTSMYLCASSGQDRIKQFFGPGTRLTVL.

The V call is TRBV5-6, the J call TRBJ1-1, with a possible D match to TRBD1 (6 bases). There are 15 residues in the CDR3. Trimming left V 1 base short and J 10 bases short, with 20 bases between. Germline CDR1 and CDR2: SGHDT and YYEEEE. CDR3 sequence reads: CASSLRGSWGAPAFF. The CDR3 DNA is TGTGCCAGCAGCTTGAGGGGCTCGTGGGGGGCACCAGCTTTCTTT.

This clone appeared a single time. The V gene is TRBV28, the J gene TRBJ2-7, with 8 bases that match TRBD1. J was trimmed by 6 bases and V by 6 bases; bases with no gene match: 4. The CDR3 consists of 12 residues. Germline V lookup: CDR1 MDHEN, CDR2 SYDVKM. The CDR3 nucleotides read TGTGCCAGCAGCCGACAGGGGCCCGAGCAGTACTTC. Amino acid sequence: CASSRQGPEQYF. Together with reference TRBV28 and TRBJ2-7, the CDR3 gives the full variable domain: DVKVTQSSRYLVKRTGEKVFLECVQDMDHENMFWYRQDPGLGLRLIYFSYDVKMKEKGDIPEGYSVSREKKERFSLILESASTNQTSMYLCASSRQGPEQYFGPGTRLTVT.

In this sample, this clone turned up once. The chain links TRBV10-2 to TRBJ1-1; D is unresolved. Trimming removed 7 bases at V and 1 base at J, with 7 bases between. This CDR3 is built from 12 residues. CDR1 is WSHSY and CDR2 is SAAADI in the germline V gene. The CDR3 DNA sequence: TGCGCCAGCATCGGCCAGAACACTGAAGCTTTCTTT. It yields the protein CASIGQNTEAFF.

In this sample, this clone turned up once. Different DNA sequences within this sample yield the same CDR3. V gene TRBV27 combines with J gene TRBJ2-1, with 13 bases lining up with TRBD2. Germline-derived CDR1 and CDR2 are MNHEY and SMNVEV (reference sequence). V lost 5 bases and J lost 9; bases outside the gene matches: 4. This CDR3 contains 14 residues. CDR3 nucleotide sequence: TGTGCCAGCAGTCCTGGACTAGCGGGAGCTGAGCAGTTCTTC. It yields the protein CASSPGLAGAEQFF.